This record looks at one T cell receptor beta chain sequence and its context. Its antigen is undetermined. These data are taken from a study of shared clonotypes between healthy human individuals. Study results and limitations: Between a handful of donors, naive CD4 clonotypes were shared at a level of approximately 5%.

Data came from immunoSEQ multiplex PCR; TCRdb stores just in-frame clones and leaves some out. The table records approximately 710,000 clones, around 91% of them present only once. The CDR3 contains 17 residues. V dropped 0 bases and J dropped 0 bases, with 12 bases sitting between them. Germline V CDR1 and CDR2: LNHNV, YYDKDF (reference sequence). The rearrangement uses TRBV15 and TRBJ1-3; TRBD1 might be the D (5 bases). This TCR was recovered from a man aged 18-30 years in good health. Some clones in this sample may be carry-over from other donors' samples. Input material: memory CD8+ T cells from PBMCs. As for subset: CD45RO+ cells pooled with CCR7-negative TemRA cells. CDR3 in DNA: TGTGCCACCAGCAGAGACCCTACAGGTTCCTCTGGAAACACCATATATTTT. It translates to CATSRDPTGSSGNTIYF.